This TCR beta chain came from a study of shared clonotypes between healthy human individuals. The V gene's germline CDR1 is SGHTA and CDR2 FQGNSA. The CDR3 covers 12 residues. V lost 3 bases and J lost 9, with 9 bases in between. Note on this clone: Its specificity is unknown.

Study-wide results and caveats: The donor pool, a small one, limited the genetic and exposure-history diversity represented.

In the original analysis: For the immunoSEQ data, sequences were junction-only without quality scores, so filtering differed. This table comes from immunoSEQ multiplex PCR, and its TCRdb copy is limited to in-frame clones, with some not included. Clone size and the V and J calls come from that table; the DNA yielded D and trimming. The sample carries roughly 1.4 million clones, around 98.5% recorded once. The chain is built from TRBV7-2 and TRBJ2-1; no clear D gene. The sample taken for sequencing was naive CD4+ T cells sorted from blood. The sample's subset: CD45RA+ positively selected. This TCR came from a man younger than 40 in good health. CDR3 loop: CASSLPYGEQFF. CDR3 bases: TGTGCCAGCAGCTTGCCATATGGTGAGCAGTTCTTC.